This T cell receptor beta chain was observed in a study of cytomegalovirus exposure and HLA in healthy donors. General observations from the study: The study carried out a later analysis of TCR beta sequences. It associated under 20,000 of them with specific HLA alleles at a false discovery rate of 0.05. In a later analysis, TCR beta V- and J-gene trimming showed a link to a missense DCLRE1C variant. The authors listed some 160 TCR beta chains as cytomegalovirus-associated.

Use of 60 Vbeta and 13 Jbeta primers characterized the PCR. Data came from immunoSEQ multiplex PCR; TCRdb stores just in-frame clones and leaves some out. The sample comprises some 87,000 clones, roughly 80% of which are singletons, and around 7.3% rests with the top ten. J gave up 4 bases and V 3 bases, and 2 bases lay outside the gene matches. Per the germline V gene, CDR1 is SGHRS and CDR2 is YFSETQ. The CDR3 spans 13 residues. About this clone: Its antigen is currently unknown.

J is TRBJ1-1 and V is TRBV5-1; TRBD1 agrees at 8 bases. Sequenced input: PBMCs. This receptor was obtained from a middle-aged man in good health and CMV-seropositive. CDR3 region: CASSSDRGTEAFF. In DNA form, the CDR3 reads TGCGCCAGCAGCTCCGACAGGGGCACTGAAGCTTTCTTT.